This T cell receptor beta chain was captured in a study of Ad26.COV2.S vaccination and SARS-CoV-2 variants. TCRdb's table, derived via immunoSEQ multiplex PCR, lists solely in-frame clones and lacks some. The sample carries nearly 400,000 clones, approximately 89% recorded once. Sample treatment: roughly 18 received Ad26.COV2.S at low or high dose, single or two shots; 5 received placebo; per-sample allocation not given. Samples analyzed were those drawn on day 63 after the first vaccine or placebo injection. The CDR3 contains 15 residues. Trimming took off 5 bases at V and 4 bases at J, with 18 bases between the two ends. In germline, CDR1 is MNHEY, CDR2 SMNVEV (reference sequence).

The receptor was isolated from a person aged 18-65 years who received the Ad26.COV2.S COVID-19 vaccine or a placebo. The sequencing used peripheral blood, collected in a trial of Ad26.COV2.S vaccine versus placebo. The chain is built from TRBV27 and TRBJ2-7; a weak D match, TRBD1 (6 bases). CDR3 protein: CASSPAPGAGYEQYF. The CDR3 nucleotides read TGTGCCAGCAGTCCCGCCCCAGGGGCTGGATACGAGCAGTACTTC.